This T cell receptor beta chain was profiled in a study of cytomegalovirus exposure and HLA in healthy donors. Whole-study findings and limits: A later analysis associated roughly 15,000 TCR beta sequences with HLA alleles at a 0.05 false discovery rate.

PCR involved 60 Vbeta and 13 Jbeta primers. The protocol was immunoSEQ multiplex PCR, while the TCRdb copy is restricted to in-frame clones and leaves out a portion. The sample holds nearly 110,000 clones, roughly 80% seen once. About this clone: The antigen is unknown.

V lost 7 bases to trimming and J lost 0 bases, with 13 bases between them. In germline, CDR1 is SQVTM, CDR2 ANQGSEA. This CDR3 has 15 residues. The sample taken for sequencing was PBMCs. The clonotype originates from a man aged 25-40 years in good health and CMV-seronegative. The chain uses TRBV29-1 and TRBJ2-6; possibly TRBD2 for D (5 bases). CDR3 sequence reads: CSAWTLSSGANVLTF. CDR3 in DNA: TGCAGCGCCTGGACTTTGTCCTCTGGGGCCAACGTCCTGACTTTC.